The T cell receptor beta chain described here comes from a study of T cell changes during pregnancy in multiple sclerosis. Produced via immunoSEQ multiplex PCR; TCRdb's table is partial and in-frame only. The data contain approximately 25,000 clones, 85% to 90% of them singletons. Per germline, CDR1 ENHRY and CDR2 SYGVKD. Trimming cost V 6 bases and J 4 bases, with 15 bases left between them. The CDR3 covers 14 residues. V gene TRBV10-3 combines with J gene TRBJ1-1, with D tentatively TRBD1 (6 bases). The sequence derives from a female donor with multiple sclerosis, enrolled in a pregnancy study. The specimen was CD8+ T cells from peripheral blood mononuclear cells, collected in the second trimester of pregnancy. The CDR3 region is CAISEPGEPTEAFF. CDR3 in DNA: TGTGCCATCAGCGAGCCAGGGGAGCCCACTGAAGCTTTCTTT.